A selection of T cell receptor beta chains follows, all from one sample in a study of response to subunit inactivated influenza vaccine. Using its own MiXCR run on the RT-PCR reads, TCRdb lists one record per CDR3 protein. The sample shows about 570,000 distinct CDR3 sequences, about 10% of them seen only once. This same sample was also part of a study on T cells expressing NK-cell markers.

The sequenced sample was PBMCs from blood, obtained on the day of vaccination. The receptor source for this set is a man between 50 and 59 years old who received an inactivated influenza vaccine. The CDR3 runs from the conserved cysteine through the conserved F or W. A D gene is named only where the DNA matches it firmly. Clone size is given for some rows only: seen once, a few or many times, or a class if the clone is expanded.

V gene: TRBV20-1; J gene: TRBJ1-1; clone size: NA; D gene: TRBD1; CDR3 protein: CSQGQGITEAFF; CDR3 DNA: TGCAGTCAAGGACAGGGCATTACTGAAGCTTTCTTT
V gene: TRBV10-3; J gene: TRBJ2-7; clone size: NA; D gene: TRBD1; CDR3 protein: CAISDDRAAYEQYF; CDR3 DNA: TGTGCCATCAGTGATGACAGGGCGGCCTACGAGCAGTACTTC
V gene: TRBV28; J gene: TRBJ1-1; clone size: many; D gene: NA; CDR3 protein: CASSLLEDTEAFF; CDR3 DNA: TGTGCCAGCAGTTTATTAGAGGACACTGAAGCTTTCTTT
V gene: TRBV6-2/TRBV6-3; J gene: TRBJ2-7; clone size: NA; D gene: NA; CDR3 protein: CASSTPRQATYEQYF; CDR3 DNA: TGTGCCAGCAGTACTCCGCGACAGGCGACCTACGAGCAGTACTTC
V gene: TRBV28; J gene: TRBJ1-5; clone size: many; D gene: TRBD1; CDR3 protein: CASRTDRVVQPQHF; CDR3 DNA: TGTGCCAGCAGAACGGACAGGGTGGTTCAGCCCCAGCATTTT
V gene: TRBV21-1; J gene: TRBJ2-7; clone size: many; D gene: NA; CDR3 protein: CASSKLTFASILHQGSYEQYF; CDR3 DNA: TGTGCCAGCAGCAAATTAACTTTCGCTAGCATCCTCCACCAAGGCTCCTACGAGCAGTACTTC
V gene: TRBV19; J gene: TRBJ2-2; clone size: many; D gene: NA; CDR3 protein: CASSDTNHQELFF; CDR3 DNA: TGTGCCAGTAGTGATACCAACCACCAGGAGCTGTTTTTT
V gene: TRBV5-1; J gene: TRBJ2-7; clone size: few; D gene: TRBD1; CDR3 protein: CASSGQGLDEQYF; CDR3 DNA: TGCGCCAGCAGCGGACAGGGGCTCGACGAGCAGTACTTC
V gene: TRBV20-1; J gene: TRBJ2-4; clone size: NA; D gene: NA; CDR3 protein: CSARDGSLAKNIQYF; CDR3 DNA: TGCAGTGCTAGAGATGGCTCACTAGCCAAAAACATTCAGTACTTC
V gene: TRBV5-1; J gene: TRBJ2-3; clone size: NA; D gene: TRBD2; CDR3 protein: CASSGGLAGSDTQYF; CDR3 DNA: TGCGCCAGCAGCGGGGGACTAGCGGGGTCAGATACGCAGTATTTT